The clone carrying this TCR beta chain has more than one count but fewer than ten. What it binds is unknown. This entry belongs to a study of T cell responses to AZD1222 COVID-19 vaccine. This table comes from immunoSEQ multiplex PCR, and its TCRdb copy is limited to in-frame clones, with some not included. Here the sample spans 80,000 or so clones, approximately 90% being singletons. The study, taken as a whole, reports: Spike-specific TCR breadth and depth grew following two AZD1222 doses.

The source is an adult in good health. The specimen was peripheral blood, collected on day 0 of AZD1222 vaccination.

The CDR3 DNA reads as TGTGCCAGCAGCCAAGAAATTCCAGTGCTACGATACGAGCAGTACTTC. Its protein product is CASSQEIPVLRYEQYF. The V gene is TRBV4-2, the J gene TRBJ2-7; D uncertain. Looked up from germline, CDR1 is LGHNA and CDR2 is YNFKEQ. V dropped 0 bases and J dropped 4 bases, with 16 bases sitting between them. The length of the CDR3 is 16 residues.